This entry describes one T cell receptor (beta chain). From germline, CDR1 is SGHTA and CDR2 FQGNSA. This CDR3 is 14 amino acids long. V lost 1 base and J lost 5; bases outside the gene matches: 1. The record originates from a study of blood T cell repertoires in COVID-19. Study summary: Sites in the United States, Italy and Spain provided acute and convalescent COVID-19 samples. The cDNA or gDNA used as material had been derived from T cells, B-cell-depleted T cells, or PBMCs.

The data were produced by immunoSEQ multiplex PCR, yet TCRdb's version contains in-frame clones alone and is incomplete. The sample gives 110,000 or so clones, roughly 84% of which show up once; under 8% is in the top ten. The sequence came from a woman older than 75 with active or convalescent COVID-19. Specimen: peripheral blood. The chain combines TRBV7-2 with TRBJ2-7, with TRBD1 matching over 11 bases. DNA for the CDR3: TGTGCCAGCAGCTTAGGGACAGGGGGCAACGAGCAGTACTTC. It codes for CASSLGTGGNEQYF.